The next 23 T cell receptor beta chains were all read from a single sample in a study of cytomegalovirus exposure and HLA in healthy donors. Vbeta (60) and Jbeta (13) primers were used in the PCR. The repertoire was sequenced with immunoSEQ multiplex PCR; TCRdb's copy has only in-frame clones and lacks some. Among tens of thousands of clones listed, roughly four fifths were seen once. Sequencing was done on a sample of PBMCs. The receptors stem from a woman in her twenties or thirties in good health and CMV-seropositive.

The rearrangement links TRBV5-1 to TRBJ2-5; the match to TRBD2 covers 12 bases. Germline V lookup: CDR1 SGHRS, CDR2 YFSETQ. The V and J ends lost 3 bases and 7 bases, in that order; junction bases with no gene match: 7. CDR3 length equals 15 residues. The CDR3 DNA reads TGCGCCAGCAGCTCACGGACTAGCGGGACCGGGACCCAGTACTTC. Translated, it gives CASSSRTSGTGTQYF.

This clone was picked up a small number of times. This rearrangement joins TRBV10-2 to TRBJ2-5, with D tentatively TRBD2 (5 bases). There are 12 residues in the CDR3. V was pared by 6 bases and J by 2 bases, with 7 bases between. Germline V gene sequence: CDR1 WSHSY, CDR2 SAAADI. This CDR3 reads CASSRDQETQYF. CDR3 DNA: TGCGCCAGCAGCCGGGATCAAGAGACCCAGTACTTC.

The genes are TRBV6-4 and TRBJ1-6, with 7 positions matching TRBD1. V trimming: 3 bases; J trimming: 7 bases; junction bases outside the gene matches: 3. Germline CDR1 is MRHNA and CDR2 is SNTAGT. The CDR3 consists of 14 residues. The CDR3 sequence is CASSEGQLNSPLHF. In DNA form, the CDR3 reads TGTGCCAGCAGTGAGGGACAGTTGAATTCACCCCTCCACTTT.

The chain combines TRBV5-4 with TRBJ2-2, with D unclear. This CDR3 is built from 15 residues. V was clipped by 3 bases and J by 1 base, with 10 bases between them. In germline, CDR1 is SGHNT, CDR2 YYREEE (reference sequence). CDR3 amino acids: CASSSPFLNTGELFF. The CDR3 coding sequence is TGTGCCAGCAGCTCTCCTTTCCTGAACACCGGGGAGCTGTTTTTT.

The rearrangement links TRBV18 to TRBJ1-1; D not resolved. The V gene lost 3 bases and the J gene lost 7 bases, with 12 bases spanning the gap. CDR1 KGHSH and CDR2 LQKENI come from the germline V gene. This CDR3 has 13 amino acids. The CDR3 spells CASSPPGPNEAFF. Written as DNA, the CDR3 is TGTGCCAGCTCACCGCCAGGTCCGAATGAAGCTTTCTTT.

This clone was seen a handful of times. The chain has TRBV7-2 and TRBJ2-1, with D perhaps matching TRBD2 (7 bases). This CDR3 has 14 residues. With 5 bases removed from V and 9 bases from J, the gap between germline ends came to 17 bases. Germline CDR1 and CDR2: SGHTA and FQGNSA. CDR3 sequence: CASSPLGGEGEQFF. CDR3 in DNA: TGTGCCAGCAGCCCCTTAGGGGGGGAGGGTGAGCAGTTCTTC.

The V call is TRBV27, the J call TRBJ2-2; 12 nucleotides align to TRBD2. CDR3 size: 16 residues. V lost 4 bases and J lost 4; bases outside the gene matches: 4. Germline CDR1 is MNHEY and CDR2 is SMNVEV (reference sequence). This chain's CDR3 is CASSSGLAGPTGELFF. In nucleotides, the CDR3 is TGTGCCAGCAGTTCTGGACTAGCGGGGCCCACCGGGGAGCTGTTTTTT.

The genes are TRBV5-5 and TRBJ1-1; D is unclear. The length of the CDR3 is 16 residues. V lost 1 base and J lost 4, with 17 bases in between. Germline-derived CDR1 and CDR2 are SGHKS and YYEKEE (reference sequence). The CDR3 bases are TGTGCCAGCAGCTTGTACCCCAGGCCTGAGGGCACTGAAGCTTTCTTT. Its protein product is CASSLYPRPEGTEAFF.

This clone was counted between two and nine times. V gene TRBV18 combines with J gene TRBJ1-5; 7 bases fit TRBD1. J gave up 0 bases and V 6 bases, and 5 bases lay outside the gene matches. CDR1 is KGHSH, CDR2 LQKENI, per germline. The CDR3 runs 15 residues. The CDR3 DNA is TGTGCCAGCTCTCCGGGACAGCATAGCAATCAGCCCCAGCATTTT. Amino acids: CASSPGQHSNQPQHF.

The chain recombines TRBV5-6 with TRBJ2-7; maybe TRBD2 (5 bases). The V and J ends lost 4 bases and 8 bases respectively, with 16 bases between them. Germline V gene lookup returns CDR1 SGHDT and CDR2 YYEEEE. The CDR3 extends over 13 amino acids. This CDR3 reads CASSAGLGWQQYF. As DNA, the CDR3 is TGTGCCAGCAGCGCAGGACTGGGGTGGCAGCAGTACTTC.

The table lists this clone with a count of one. The chain employs TRBV6-1 and TRBJ1-2; maybe TRBD1 (5 bases). V lost 7 bases, J lost 4 bases, and 13 bases lay in between. CDR1 and CDR2 from the germline V gene are MNHNS and SASEGT. This CDR3 contains 13 residues. CDR3 in amino acids: CASTLGGFYGYTF. The CDR3 region has the DNA TGTGCCAGCACCCTCGGGGGTTTCTATGGCTACACCTTC.

This chain connects TRBV5-1 to TRBJ2-1; 10 bases align to TRBD2. After removal of 0 bases from V and 8 bases from J, the junction contained 11 bases not matched to a gene. This CDR3 is 17 amino acids long. Germline V gene sequence: CDR1 SGHRS, CDR2 YFSETQ. DNA of the CDR3: TGCGCCAGCAGCTTGGTCCCCCCCCAGCTAGCGGGAGATGAGCAGTTCTTC. Translation gives CASSLVPPQLAGDEQFF.

The rearrangement joins TRBV7-9 to TRBJ2-7; maybe TRBD1 (6 bases). CDR1 and CDR2 from the germline V gene are SEHNR and FQNEAQ (reference sequence). V lost 4 bases and J 2 bases, leaving 15 bases between the germline ends. The CDR3 consists of 15 residues. In nucleotides, the CDR3 is TGTGCCAGCAGCTCCATACAGGGATTCACCTACGAGCAGTACTTC. Protein product: CASSSIQGFTYEQYF.

The V gene is TRBV9, the J gene TRBJ2-3; 9 bases align to TRBD2. The CDR3 has 16 residues. Per germline, CDR1 SGDLS and CDR2 YYNGEE. V gave up 0 bases and J gave up 4 bases; unmatched junction bases: 6. The CDR3 DNA reads as TGTGCCAGCAGCGTAGTTGGCGGGAGGGGAGCAGATACGCAGTATTTT. Translation gives CASSVVGGRGADTQYF. The whole variable domain, filled in from reference TRBV9 and TRBJ2-3, reads DSGVTQTPKHLITATGQRVTLRCSPRSGDLSVYWYQQSLDQGLQFLIQYYNGEERAKGNILERFSAQQFPDLHSELNLSSLELGDSALYFCASSVVGGRGADTQYFGPGTRLTVL.

This chain connects TRBV6-1 to TRBJ1-5; 7 nucleotides agree with TRBD1. V lost 1 base and J lost 7; bases outside the gene matches: 10. Germline lookup yields CDR1 MNHNS and CDR2 SASEGT. The CDR3 is made up of 16 amino acids. Here the CDR3 DNA reads TGTGCCAGCAGTGAAGAGCTGGGGGCAGGGGGACAGCCCCAGCATTTT. As protein: CASSEELGAGGQPQHF.

This sequence joins TRBV6-8 and TRBJ2-5, with 9 nucleotides matching TRBD1. The germline V gene encodes CDR1 MNHGY and CDR2 SAAAGT. Germline trimming cut 6 bases from V and 5 bases from J; bases unmatched to any gene: 13. The CDR3 is made up of 16 amino acids. The CDR3 protein is CASSHRLGQGFETQYF. The CDR3 coding sequence is TGTGCCAGCAGCCACCGATTGGGACAGGGTTTTGAGACCCAGTACTTC.

V gene TRBV4-1 combines with J gene TRBJ2-5; D unclear. There are 13 residues in the CDR3. Germline CDR1 and CDR2: MGHRA and YSYEKL. The ends were cut back, 3 bases at V and 5 bases at J, with 10 bases in the middle. CDR3 region: CASSQSELETQYF. As DNA, the CDR3 is TGCGCCAGCAGCCAGTCCGAACTCGAGACCCAGTACTTC.

Only one count was recorded for this clone. The rearrangement joins TRBV28 to TRBJ2-7, with D possibly TRBD2 on 6 matching bases. This CDR3 has 15 amino acids. V was clipped by 2 bases and J by 2 bases, with 13 bases between them. Germline V CDR1 and CDR2: MDHEN, SYDVKM. This CDR3 is CASSLDMAGPYEQYF. CDR3 nucleotides: TGTGCCAGCAGTTTAGACATGGCGGGGCCCTACGAGCAGTACTTC.

This clone was seen only once. The chain combines TRBV5-1 with TRBJ2-7; maybe TRBD1 (6 bases). The CDR3 runs to 14 residues. Germline lookup yields CDR1 SGHRS and CDR2 YFSETQ. V lost 5 bases to trimming and J lost 2 bases, with 14 bases between them. The CDR3 coding sequence is TGCGCCAGCAGTCCTGGGGGCAGCACCTACGAGCAGTACTTC. Its translation: CASSPGGSTYEQYF.

The chain carries TRBV5-4 and TRBJ2-2, with 14 nucleotides matching TRBD2. This CDR3 spans 16 amino acids. From germline, CDR1 is SGHNT and CDR2 YYREEE (reference sequence). V gave up 2 bases and J gave up 6 bases; unmatched junction bases: 3. The CDR3 DNA reads as TGTGCCAGCAGCTTCGGGACTAGCGGGGGTGCCGGGGAGCTGTTTTTT. Its protein is CASSFGTSGGAGELFF.

As to this clone: Germline is not matched at one junction end, which may reflect a read error. The rearrangement joins TRBV16 to TRBJ1-1, with 7 bases fitting TRBD1. Germline loops: CDR1 KGHSY, CDR2 FQNENV. CDR3 size: 14 residues. CDR3 sequence (DNA): TGTGCCAGCACCCAAACGACAGGGCCCACTGAAGCTTTCTTT. This codes for CASTQTTGPTEAFF.

A remark on this clone: Other DNA sequences in this specimen translate into the identical CDR3. This rearrangement joins TRBV5-1 to TRBJ1-1; D ambiguous. The CDR3 loop spans 13 amino acids. V lost 4 bases and J lost 1, with 8 bases in between. The V gene's germline CDR1 is SGHRS and CDR2 YFSETQ. CDR3 nucleotide sequence: TGCGCCAGCAGCCCCACAGAGAACACTGAAGCTTTCTTT. This encodes CASSPTENTEAFF.

This chain links TRBV7-2 with TRBJ1-2, with a weak D call TRBD1 (5 bases). The V end was cut by 1 base, the J end by 3 bases, with 9 bases between. Germline V CDR1 and CDR2: SGHTA, FQGNSA. The CDR3 extends over 14 amino acids. This chain's CDR3 is CASSLETGDYGYTF. DNA of the CDR3: TGTGCCAGCAGCTTAGAGACGGGGGACTATGGCTACACCTTC.